This T cell receptor (beta chain) appears in the sequencing data of a study of T cells in Graves' hyperthyroidism and ophthalmopathy. Researchers took RNA transcripts and amplified the TCR beta CDR3 regions from them. Initially, a first-round RT-PCR of the TCR CDR3 employed the HTBI primer set. TCRdb fed the multiplex PCR reads into MiXCR, producing one record per CDR3 protein. Seen here are around 440,000 distinct CDR3 sequences, approximately 15% observed once, and the top ten hold roughly an eighth. This clonotype was seen many times. The CDR3 loop spans 12 amino acids. Germline loops: CDR1 MNHEY, CDR2 SVGAGI. V was shortened by 0 bases and J by 7 bases, with 6 bases between the two germline ends.

The sequencing sample was made of blood. The receptor comes from a woman aged 18-29 years with Graves' hyperthyroidism. The chain joins TRBV6-5 to TRBJ1-1; D unresolved. CDR3 nucleotide sequence: TGTGCCAGCAGTTACTCGTTGGGTGAAGCTTTCTTT. This encodes CASSYSLGEAFF.